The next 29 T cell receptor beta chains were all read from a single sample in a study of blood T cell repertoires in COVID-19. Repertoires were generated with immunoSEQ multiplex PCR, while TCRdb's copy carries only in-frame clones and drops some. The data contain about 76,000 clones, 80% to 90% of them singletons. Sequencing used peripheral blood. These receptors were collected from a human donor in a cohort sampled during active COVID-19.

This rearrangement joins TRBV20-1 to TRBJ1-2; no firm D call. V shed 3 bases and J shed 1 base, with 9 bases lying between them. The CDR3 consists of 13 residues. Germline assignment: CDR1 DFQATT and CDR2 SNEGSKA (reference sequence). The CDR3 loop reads CSASSSYNYGYTF. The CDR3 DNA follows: TGCAGTGCTAGTTCCTCTTATAACTATGGCTACACCTTC.

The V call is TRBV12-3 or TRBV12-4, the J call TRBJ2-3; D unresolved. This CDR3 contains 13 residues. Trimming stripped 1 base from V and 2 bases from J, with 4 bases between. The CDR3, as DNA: TGTGCCAGCAGTTTAGTACTCACAGATACGCAGTATTTT. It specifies CASSLVLTDTQYF.

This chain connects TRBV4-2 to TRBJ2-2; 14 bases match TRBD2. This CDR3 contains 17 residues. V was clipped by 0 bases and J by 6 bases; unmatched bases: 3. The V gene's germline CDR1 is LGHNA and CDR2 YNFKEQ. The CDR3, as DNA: TGTGCCAGCAGCCAAGAGGGACTAGCGGGAGAACCCGGGGAGCTGTTTTTT. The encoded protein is CASSQEGLAGEPGELFF.

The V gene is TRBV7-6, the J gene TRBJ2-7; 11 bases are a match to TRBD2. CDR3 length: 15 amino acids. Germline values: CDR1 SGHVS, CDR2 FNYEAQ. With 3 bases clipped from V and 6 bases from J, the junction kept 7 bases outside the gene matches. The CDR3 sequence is CASSLGTSGSGEQYF. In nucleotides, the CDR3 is TGTGCCAGCAGCTTGGGGACTAGCGGATCCGGCGAGCAGTACTTC.

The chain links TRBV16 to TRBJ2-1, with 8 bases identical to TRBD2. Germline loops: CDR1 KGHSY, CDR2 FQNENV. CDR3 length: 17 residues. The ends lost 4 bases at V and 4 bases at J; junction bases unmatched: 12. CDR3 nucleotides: TGTGCCAGCAGCCCCCGGGGAAGCGGGGGAAAATACAATGAGCAGTTCTTC. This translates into CASSPRGSGGKYNEQFF.

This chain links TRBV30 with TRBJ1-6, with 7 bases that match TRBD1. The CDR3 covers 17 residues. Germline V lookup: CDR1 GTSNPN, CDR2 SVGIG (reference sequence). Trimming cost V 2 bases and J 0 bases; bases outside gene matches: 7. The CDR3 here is CAWSTMTGSSYNSPLHF. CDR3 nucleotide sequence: TGTGCCTGGAGTACGATGACAGGGAGCTCCTATAATTCACCCCTCCACTTT.

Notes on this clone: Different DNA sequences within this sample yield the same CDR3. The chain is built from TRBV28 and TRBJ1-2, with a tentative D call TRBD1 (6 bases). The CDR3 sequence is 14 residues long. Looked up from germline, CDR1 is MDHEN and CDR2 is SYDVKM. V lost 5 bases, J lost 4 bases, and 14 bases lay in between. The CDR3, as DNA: TGTGCCAGCAGTCTCCTGGACAGTGGCTATGGCTACACCTTC. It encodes CASSLLDSGYGYTF.

The CDR3: CASSTSGRVDTQYF. For the CDR3, the DNA is TGTGCCAGCAGTACTAGCGGGAGGGTAGATACGCAGTATTTT. V is TRBV2 and J is TRBJ2-3; TRBD2 agrees at 13 bases. V gave up 5 bases and J gave up 5 bases; unmatched junction bases: 1. Germline CDR1 reads SNHLY; CDR2 reads FYNNEI. The CDR3 totals 14 residues.

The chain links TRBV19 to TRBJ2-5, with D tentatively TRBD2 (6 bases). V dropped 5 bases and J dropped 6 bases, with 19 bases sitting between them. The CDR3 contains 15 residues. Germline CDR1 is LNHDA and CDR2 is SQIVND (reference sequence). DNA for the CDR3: TGTGCCAGTAGTCTCAACCAGGAGGGAGGACAGACCCAGTACTTC. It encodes CASSLNQEGGQTQYF.

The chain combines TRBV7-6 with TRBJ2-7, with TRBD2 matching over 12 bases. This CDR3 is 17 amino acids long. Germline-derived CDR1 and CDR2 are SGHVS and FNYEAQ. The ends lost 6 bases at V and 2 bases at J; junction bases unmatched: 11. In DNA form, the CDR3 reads TGTGCCAGCAGTATTAGTACCCCTAGCGGGAGGGCCTACGAGCAGTACTTC. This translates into CASSISTPSGRAYEQYF.

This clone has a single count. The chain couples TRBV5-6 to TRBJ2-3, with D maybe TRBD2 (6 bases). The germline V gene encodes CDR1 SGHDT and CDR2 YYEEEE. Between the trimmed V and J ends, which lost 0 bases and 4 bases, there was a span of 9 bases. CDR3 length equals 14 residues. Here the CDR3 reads CASSLVTRSDTQYF. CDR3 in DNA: TGTGCCAGCAGCTTGGTGACTAGATCAGATACGCAGTATTTT. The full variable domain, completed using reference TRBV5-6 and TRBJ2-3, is DAGVTQSPTHLIKTRGQQVTLRCSPKSGHDTVSWYQQALGQGPQFIFQYYEEEERQRGNFPDRFSGHQFPNYSSELNVNALLLGDSALYLCASSLVTRSDTQYFGPGTRLTVL.

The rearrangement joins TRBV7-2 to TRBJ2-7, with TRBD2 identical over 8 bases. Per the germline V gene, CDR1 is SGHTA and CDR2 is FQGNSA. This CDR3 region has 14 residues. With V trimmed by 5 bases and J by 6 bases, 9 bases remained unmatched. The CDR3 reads CASSPRAGDAEQYF. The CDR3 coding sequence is TGTGCCAGCAGCCCGAGAGCGGGAGATGCCGAGCAGTACTTC. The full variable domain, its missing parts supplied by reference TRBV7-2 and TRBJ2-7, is GAGVSQSPSNKVTEKGKDVELRCDPISGHTALYWYRQSLGQGLEFLIYFQGNSAPDKSGLPSDRFSAERTGGSVSTLTIQRTQQEDSAVYLCASSPRAGDAEQYFGPGTRLTVT.

The CDR3 DNA follows: TGTGCCAGTAAGGACAGGGTCGTTTTCTCTGGCTACACCTTC. Residues: CASKDRVVFSGYTF. The chain is built from TRBV6-6 and TRBJ1-2; 8 nucleotides match TRBD1. Germline V CDR1 and CDR2: MNHNY, SVGAGI (reference sequence). After removal of 9 bases from V and 7 bases from J, the junction contained 13 bases not matched to a gene. This CDR3 spans 14 amino acids.

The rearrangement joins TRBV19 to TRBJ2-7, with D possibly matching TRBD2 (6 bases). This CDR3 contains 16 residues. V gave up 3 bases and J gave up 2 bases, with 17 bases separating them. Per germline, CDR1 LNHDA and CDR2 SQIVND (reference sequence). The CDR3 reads CASSIPPRDFTYEQYF. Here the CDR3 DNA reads TGTGCCAGTAGTATTCCCCCCAGGGACTTCACCTACGAGCAGTACTTC. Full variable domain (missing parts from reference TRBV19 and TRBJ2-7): DGGITQSPKYLFRKEGQNVTLSCEQNLNHDAMYWYRQDPGQGLRLIYYSQIVNDFQKGDIAEGYSVSREKKESFPLTVTSAQKNPTAFYLCASSIPPRDFTYEQYFGPGTRLTVT.

The CDR3 sequence is CASSKGVAEHLAYEQYF. The CDR3 bases are TGTGCCAGCAGCAAAGGAGTGGCCGAACACCTAGCCTACGAGCAGTACTTC. The J gene is TRBJ2-7, the V gene TRBV21-1; the table's D call, TRBD2, was not checked against the DNA. TRBV21-1 is deemed a pseudogene. This CDR3 spans 17 amino acids.

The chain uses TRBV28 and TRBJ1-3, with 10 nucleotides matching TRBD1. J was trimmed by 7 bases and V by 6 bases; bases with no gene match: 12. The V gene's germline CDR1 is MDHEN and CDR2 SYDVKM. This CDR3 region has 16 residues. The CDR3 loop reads CASSPSGQGFANTIYF. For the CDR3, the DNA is TGTGCCAGCAGCCCATCGGGACAGGGGTTCGCGAACACCATATATTTT.

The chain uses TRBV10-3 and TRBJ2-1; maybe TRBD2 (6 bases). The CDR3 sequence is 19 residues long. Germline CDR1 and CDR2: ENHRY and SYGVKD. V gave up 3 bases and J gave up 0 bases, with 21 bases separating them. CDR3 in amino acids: CAISDSGTGIFSSYNEQFF. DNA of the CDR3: TGTGCCATCAGTGACTCCGGGACTGGGATATTTAGCTCCTACAATGAGCAGTTCTTC.

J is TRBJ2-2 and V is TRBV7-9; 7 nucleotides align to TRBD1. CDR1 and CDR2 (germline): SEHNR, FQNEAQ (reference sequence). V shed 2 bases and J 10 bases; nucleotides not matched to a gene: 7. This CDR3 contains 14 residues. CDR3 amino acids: CASSLSGGLVELFF. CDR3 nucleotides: TGTGCCAGCAGCTTATCAGGGGGTTTGGTGGAGCTGTTTTTT.

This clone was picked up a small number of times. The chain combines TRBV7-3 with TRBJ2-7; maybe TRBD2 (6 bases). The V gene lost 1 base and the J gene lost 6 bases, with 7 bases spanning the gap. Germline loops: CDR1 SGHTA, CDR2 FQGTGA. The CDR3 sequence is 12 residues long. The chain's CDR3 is CASSLSSGEQYF. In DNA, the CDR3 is TGTGCCAGCAGCTTAAGTAGCGGCGAGCAGTACTTC.

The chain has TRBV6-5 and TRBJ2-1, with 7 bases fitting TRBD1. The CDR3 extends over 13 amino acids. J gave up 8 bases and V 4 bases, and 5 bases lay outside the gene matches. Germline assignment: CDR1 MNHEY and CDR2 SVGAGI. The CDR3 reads CASSLSQGDEQFF. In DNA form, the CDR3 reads TGTGCCAGCAGTTTATCGCAGGGGGATGAGCAGTTCTTC.

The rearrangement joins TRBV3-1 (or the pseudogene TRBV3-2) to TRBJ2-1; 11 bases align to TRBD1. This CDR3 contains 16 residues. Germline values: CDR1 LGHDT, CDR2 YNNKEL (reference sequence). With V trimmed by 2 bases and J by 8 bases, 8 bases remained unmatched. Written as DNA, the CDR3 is TGTGCCAGCAGCCAACCCAGGACAGGGGGCGGCGATGAGCAGTTCTTC. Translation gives CASSQPRTGGGDEQFF.

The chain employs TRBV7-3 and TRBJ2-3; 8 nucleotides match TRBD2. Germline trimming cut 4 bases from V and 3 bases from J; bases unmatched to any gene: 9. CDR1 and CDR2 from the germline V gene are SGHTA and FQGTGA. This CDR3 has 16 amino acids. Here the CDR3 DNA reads TGTGCCAGCAGCTCCCTTAGCGGGGAGGAAACAGATACGCAGTATTTT. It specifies CASSSLSGEETDTQYF.

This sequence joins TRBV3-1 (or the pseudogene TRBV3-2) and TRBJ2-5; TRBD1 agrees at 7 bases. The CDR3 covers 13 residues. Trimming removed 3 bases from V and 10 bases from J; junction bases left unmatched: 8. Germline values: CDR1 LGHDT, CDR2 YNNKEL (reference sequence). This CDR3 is CASSQKGTANQYF. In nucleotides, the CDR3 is TGTGCCAGCAGCCAGAAAGGGACAGCTAACCAGTACTTC.

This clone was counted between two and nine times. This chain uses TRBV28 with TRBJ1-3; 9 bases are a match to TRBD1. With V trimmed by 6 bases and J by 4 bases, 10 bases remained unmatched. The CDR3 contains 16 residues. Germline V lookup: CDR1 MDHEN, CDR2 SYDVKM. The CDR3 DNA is TGTGCCAGCAGACCGATGCCGGGACAGGGAGGAAACACCATATATTTT. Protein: CASRPMPGQGGNTIYF.

In DNA form, the CDR3 reads TGCGCCAGCAGCTTAACCGGGACAGGGGGCTCGGAGACCCAGTACTTC. Amino acids: CASSLTGTGGSETQYF. V and J are TRBV5-1 and TRBJ2-5; 12 nucleotides agree with TRBD1. V lost 2 bases and J lost 5; bases outside the gene matches: 7. Germline CDR1 reads SGHRS; CDR2 reads YFSETQ. The CDR3 has 16 amino acids.

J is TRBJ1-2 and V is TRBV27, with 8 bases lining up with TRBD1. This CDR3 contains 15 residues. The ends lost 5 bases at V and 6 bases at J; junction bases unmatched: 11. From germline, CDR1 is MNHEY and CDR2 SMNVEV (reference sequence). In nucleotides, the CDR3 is TGTGCCAGCAGTCAGACAGGGGTCGTAGGGGATGGCTACACCTTC. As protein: CASSQTGVVGDGYTF.

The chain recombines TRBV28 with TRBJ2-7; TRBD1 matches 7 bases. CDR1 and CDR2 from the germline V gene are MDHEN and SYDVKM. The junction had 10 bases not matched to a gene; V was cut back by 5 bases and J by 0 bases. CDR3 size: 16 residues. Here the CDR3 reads CASSAFGQVTSYEQYF. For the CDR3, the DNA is TGTGCCAGCAGTGCGTTTGGACAGGTCACCTCCTACGAGCAGTACTTC.

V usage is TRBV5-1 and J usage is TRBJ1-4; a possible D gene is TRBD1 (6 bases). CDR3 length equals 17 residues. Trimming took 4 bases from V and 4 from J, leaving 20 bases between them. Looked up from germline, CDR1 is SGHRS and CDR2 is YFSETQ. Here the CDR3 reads CASSRLPDRNGNEKLFF. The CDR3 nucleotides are TGCGCCAGCAGCAGGCTCCCTGACAGGAATGGTAATGAAAAACTGTTTTTT. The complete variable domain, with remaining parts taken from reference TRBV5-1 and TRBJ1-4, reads KAGVTQTPRYLIKTRGQQVTLSCSPISGHRSVSWYQQTPGQGLQFLFEYFSETQRNKGNFPGRFSGRQFSNSRSEMNVSTLELGDSALYLCASSRLPDRNGNEKLFFGSGTQLSVL.

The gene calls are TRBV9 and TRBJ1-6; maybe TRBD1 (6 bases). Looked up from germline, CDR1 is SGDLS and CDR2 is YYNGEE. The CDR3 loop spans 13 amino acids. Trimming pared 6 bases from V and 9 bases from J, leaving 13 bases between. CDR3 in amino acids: CASTLTGPSPLHF. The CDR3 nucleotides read TGTGCCAGCACCTTAACAGGGCCTTCACCCCTCCACTTT. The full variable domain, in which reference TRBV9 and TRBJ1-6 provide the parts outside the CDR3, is DSGVTQTPKHLITATGQRVTLRCSPRSGDLSVYWYQQSLDQGLQFLIQYYNGEERAKGNILERFSAQQFPDLHSELNLSSLELGDSALYFCASTLTGPSPLHFGNGTRLTVT.